The T cell receptor (beta chain) under discussion was sequenced for a study of PD-L1 blockade in urothelial cancer. Study background: The patients' atezolizumab therapy, 1,200 mg intravenously every 3 weeks, started at some point between 2013 and 2014.

Noted time point: pretreatment peripheral blood. Synthetic spike-ins, TCR analog templates, were added into each PCR. The method was immunoSEQ multiplex PCR; TCRdb's version includes in-frame clones alone and lacks a portion of them. The data show 90,000 or so clones, with 90% seen just once and around 1.6% held by the top ten. The CDR3 totals 17 residues. The germline CDR1 and CDR2 sequences are LGHNA and YSLEER. Between the trimmed V and J ends, which lost 4 bases and 0 bases, there was a span of 15 bases. The specimen was PBMCs, collected around atezolizumab (anti-PD-L1) treatment. The V gene is TRBV4-3, the J gene TRBJ1-4; D may be TRBD1 (6 bases). This TCR derives from a man in his sixties with urothelial cancer. CDR3 DNA: TGCGCCAGCAGCCGAACGGACAGAGGATCAACTAATGAAAAACTGTTTTTT. Its protein is CASSRTDRGSTNEKLFF.